This record concerns one T cell receptor beta chain sequence. This record belongs to a study of blood T cell repertoires in COVID-19. About the study: Sites across the United States, Italy and Spain contributed samples from acute and convalescent COVID-19. In each case, the material was cDNA or gDNA derived from T cells, B-cell-depleted T cells, or PBMCs.

This CDR3 contains 15 residues. Deletions cut 6 bases from V and 7 bases from J, with 19 bases between. CDR1 is SGHTA and CDR2 is FQGTGA in the germline V gene. Study processing details: Reference gene primer amplification yielded estimated nucleated cell counts. Produced via immunoSEQ multiplex PCR; TCRdb's table is partial and in-frame only. D and trimming come from the DNA, and the V and J calls and clone size come from that table. The table lists about 120,000 clones, 75% to 90% of them singletons, with around 1.9% in the top ten. The source is a man aged 65 to 85 with acute or convalescent COVID-19. This chain links TRBV7-3 with TRBJ2-1, with D tentatively TRBD2 (5 bases). The specimen was peripheral blood. CDR3 sequence reads: CASSLTHGTGNEQFF. In nucleotides, the CDR3 is TGTGCCAGCAGTCTTACTCACGGTACGGGGAATGAGCAGTTCTTC.